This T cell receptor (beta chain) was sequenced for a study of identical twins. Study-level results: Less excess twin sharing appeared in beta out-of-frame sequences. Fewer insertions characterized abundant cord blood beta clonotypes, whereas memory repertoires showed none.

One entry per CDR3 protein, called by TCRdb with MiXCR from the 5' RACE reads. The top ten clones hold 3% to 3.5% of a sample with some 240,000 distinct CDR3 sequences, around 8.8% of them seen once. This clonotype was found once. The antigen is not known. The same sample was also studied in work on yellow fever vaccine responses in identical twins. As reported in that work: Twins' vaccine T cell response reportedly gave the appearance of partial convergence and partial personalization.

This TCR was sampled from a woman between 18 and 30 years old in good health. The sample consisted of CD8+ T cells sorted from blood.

The DNA for the CDR3 is TGTGCCAGCAGCTTTTATCCGGGACAGGGTGAAAATGGCTACACCTTC. Translating gives CASSFYPGQGENGYTF. This chain uses TRBV7-9 with TRBJ1-2; 9 bases are a match to TRBD1. The CDR3 sequence is 16 residues long. Germline V CDR1 and CDR2: SEHNR, FQNEAQ (reference sequence). The ends lost 3 bases at V and 6 bases at J; junction bases unmatched: 11. The full variable domain, rest sourced from reference TRBV7-9 and TRBJ1-2, is DTGVSQNPRHKITKRGQNVTFRCDPISEHNRLYWYRQTLGQGPEFLTYFQNEAQLEKSRLLSDRFSAERPKGSFSTLEIQRTEQGDSAMYLCASSFYPGQGENGYTFGSGTRLTVV.